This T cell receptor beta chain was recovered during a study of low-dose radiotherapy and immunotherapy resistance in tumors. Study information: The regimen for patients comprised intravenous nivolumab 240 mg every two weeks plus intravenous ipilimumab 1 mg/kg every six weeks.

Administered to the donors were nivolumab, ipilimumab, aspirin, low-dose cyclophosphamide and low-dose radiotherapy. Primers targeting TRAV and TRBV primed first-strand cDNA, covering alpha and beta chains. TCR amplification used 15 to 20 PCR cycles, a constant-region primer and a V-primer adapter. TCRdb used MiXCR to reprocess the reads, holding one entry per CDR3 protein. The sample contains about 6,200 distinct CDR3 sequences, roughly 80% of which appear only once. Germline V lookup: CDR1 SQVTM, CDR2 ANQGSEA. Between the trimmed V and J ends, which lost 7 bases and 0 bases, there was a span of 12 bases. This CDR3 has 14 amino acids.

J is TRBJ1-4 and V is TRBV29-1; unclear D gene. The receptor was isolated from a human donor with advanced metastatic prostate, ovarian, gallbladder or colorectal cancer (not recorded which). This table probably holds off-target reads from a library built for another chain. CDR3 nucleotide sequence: TGCAGCGCAGCATCTCAAGCAACTAATGAAAAACTGTTTTTT. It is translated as CSAASQATNEKLFF.